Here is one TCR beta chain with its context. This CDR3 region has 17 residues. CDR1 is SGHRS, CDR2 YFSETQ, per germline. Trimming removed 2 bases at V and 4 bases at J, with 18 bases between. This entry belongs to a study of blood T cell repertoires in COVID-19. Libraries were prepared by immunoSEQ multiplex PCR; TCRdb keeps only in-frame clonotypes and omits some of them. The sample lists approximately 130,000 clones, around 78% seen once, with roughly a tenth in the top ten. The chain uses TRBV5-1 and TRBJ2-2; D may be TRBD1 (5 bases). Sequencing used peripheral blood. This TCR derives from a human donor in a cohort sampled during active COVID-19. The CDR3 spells CASSFSNTGPPTGELFF. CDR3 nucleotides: TGCGCCAGCAGCTTCAGTAATACAGGCCCGCCCACCGGGGAGCTGTTTTTT.